This T cell receptor (beta chain) was recorded in a study of OX40 agonist ivuxolimab in advanced cancers. Here immunoSEQ multiplex PCR was the method, and the copy in TCRdb shows in-frame clones only, minus some. The sample holds approximately 76,000 clones, approximately 85% seen once. The TCR was taken from an adult with an advanced solid tumor such as melanoma, head and neck, liver or kidney cancer. The sequenced sample was CD4+ or CD8+ T cells sorted from blood, obtained in a trial of the OX40 agonist ivuxolimab.

The CDR3 sequence: CASSPPQGIAKNIQYF. As DNA, the CDR3 is TGTGCCAGCTCACCACCACAGGGGATAGCCAAAAACATTCAGTACTTC. This chain links TRBV18 with TRBJ2-4; TRBD1 matches 7 bases. J gave up 0 bases and V 0 bases, and 2 bases lay outside the gene matches. CDR1 KGHSH and CDR2 LQKENI come from the germline V gene. This CDR3 is 16 amino acids long.